The next 30 T cell receptor beta chains were all read from a single sample in a study of T cell clonotyping in hematopoietic cell transplantation. TCRdb's copy holds only in-frame clones and misses some; the assay was immunoSEQ multiplex PCR. The table records thousands of clones, around 90% of them present only once. The sample was peripheral blood mononuclear cells, taken 100 days after allogeneic stem cell transplant. These TCRs come from a female patient aged 45 to 65 who had an allogeneic stem cell transplant from a related donor, so the T cells may come from the graft donor. Some clones in this sample may be carry-over from other donors' samples.

This chain joins TRBV9 and TRBJ1-2; D is ambiguous. CDR1 is SGDLS, CDR2 YYNGEE, per germline. Trimming removed 0 bases from V and 4 bases from J, with 13 bases in between. The CDR3 totals 15 residues. CDR3 nucleotides: TGTGCCAGCAGCGTAGATTGGGGTCGGGCCTATGGCTACACCTTC. Amino acid sequence: CASSVDWGRAYGYTF.

The chain employs TRBV6-5 and TRBJ2-7, with a weak D call TRBD2 (6 bases). V was pared by 2 bases and J by 3 bases, with 11 bases between. This CDR3 spans 14 amino acids. From germline, CDR1 is MNHEY and CDR2 SVGAGI. As DNA, the CDR3 is TGTGCCAGCAGTTACCGCTCCGGGGGCTACGAGCAGTACTTC. It yields the protein CASSYRSGGYEQYF.

The chain employs TRBV6-5 and TRBJ2-3; D ambiguous. This CDR3 comprises 12 residues. The V and J ends lost 6 bases and 6 bases respectively, with 10 bases between them. CDR1 is MNHEY and CDR2 is SVGAGI in the germline V gene. The CDR3 spells CASSDGSDTQYF. In DNA, the CDR3 is TGTGCCAGCAGCGACGGGTCGGATACGCAGTATTTT.

The chain joins TRBV28 to TRBJ1-2; D remains unclear. V lost 5 bases and J lost 12, with 16 bases in between. Germline V gene lookup returns CDR1 MDHEN and CDR2 SYDVKM. This CDR3 is 12 amino acids long. DNA for the CDR3: TGTGCCAGCAGTCCCAGTCTCCCCCATGACACCTTC. Translation: CASSPSLPHDTF.

The V and J genes are TRBV6-5 and TRBJ1-1; TRBD1 is a possible D gene (5 bases). This CDR3 spans 15 amino acids. Germline-derived CDR1 and CDR2 are MNHEY and SVGAGI. V lost 5 bases to trimming and J lost 1 base, with 14 bases between them. CDR3 protein: CASSPMTDPNTEAFF. As DNA, the CDR3 is TGTGCCAGCAGTCCTATGACAGACCCGAACACTGAAGCTTTCTTT.

V and J are TRBV7-9 and TRBJ1-3; TRBD1 might be the D (6 bases). CDR1 and CDR2 from the germline V gene are SEHNR and FQNEAQ (reference sequence). The CDR3 spans 13 residues. V was cut by 10 bases and J by 3 bases, with 13 bases left in between. The CDR3 reads CAILGDIGNTIYF. In nucleotides, the CDR3 is TGTGCCATCCTTGGGGACATTGGAAACACCATATATTTT.

This chain links TRBV7-9 with TRBJ2-2; a weak D match, TRBD2 (5 bases). The CDR3 extends over 13 amino acids. The ends were cut back, 1 base at V and 6 bases at J, with 6 bases in the middle. From germline, CDR1 is SEHNR and CDR2 FQNEAQ (reference sequence). In DNA, the CDR3 is TGTGCCAGCAGCTTAGGAGGGTCCGGGGAGCTGTTTTTT. Amino acid sequence: CASSLGGSGELFF.

The V gene is TRBV10-3, the J gene TRBJ2-2; 9 nucleotides agree with TRBD1. The CDR3 length is 16 residues. V gave up 2 bases and J gave up 6 bases; unmatched junction bases: 7. Germline V lookup: CDR1 ENHRY, CDR2 SYGVKD. CDR3 amino acids: CAISESGTGRSGELFF. The CDR3 DNA follows: TGTGCCATCAGTGAGAGTGGGACAGGGAGGTCCGGGGAGCTGTTTTTT.

The chain joins TRBV19 to TRBJ2-5, with 7 bases matching TRBD1. The length of the CDR3 is 17 residues. Trimming removed 1 base from V and 0 bases from J; junction bases left unmatched: 8. Germline V gene data show CDR1 as LNHDA and CDR2 as SQIVND (reference sequence). The CDR3 DNA follows: TGTGCCAGTAGTATAGGAGTGGGACAGCATTACCAAGAGACCCAGTACTTC. This sequence encodes CASSIGVGQHYQETQYF.

The chain uses TRBV7-9 and TRBJ1-6, with TRBD1 identical over 7 bases. Germline V gives CDR1 SEHNR, CDR2 FQNEAQ (reference sequence). The CDR3 runs 16 residues. V trimming: 1 base; J trimming: 4 bases; junction bases outside the gene matches: 4. The CDR3 reads CASSLGQGFYNSPLHF. The DNA for the CDR3 is TGTGCCAGCAGCTTAGGACAGGGTTTTTATAATTCACCCCTCCACTTT.

This clone appeared a single time. The V gene is TRBV30, the J gene TRBJ2-7, with D perhaps TRBD1 (6 bases). This CDR3 contains 11 residues. From germline, CDR1 is GTSNPN and CDR2 SVGIG (reference sequence). The V end lost 7 bases, the J end lost 7 bases, and 14 bases lay between the germline ends. The CDR3 is CAFEHDREQYF. CDR3 nucleotides: TGTGCCTTCGAGCATGACAGGGAGCAGTACTTC.

The chain has TRBV2 and TRBJ1-4; no reliable D call. Germline values: CDR1 SNHLY, CDR2 FYNNEI. V was shortened by 6 bases and J by 9 bases, with 14 bases between the two germline ends. This CDR3 has 13 residues. The CDR3 DNA is TGTGCCAGCAGGACAAGGAATGTTCAAAAACTGTTTTTT. Its translation is CASRTRNVQKLFF.

The rearrangement joins TRBV10-1 to TRBJ2-5; no firm D call. Trimming removed 0 bases from V and 2 bases from J, with 7 bases in between. The CDR3 sequence is 14 residues long. Looked up from germline, CDR1 is WNHNN and CDR2 is SYGVQD (reference sequence). The CDR3 is CASSESGGQETQYF. CDR3 sequence (DNA): TGCGCCAGCAGTGAGTCCGGTGGACAAGAGACCCAGTACTTC.

The genes are TRBV7-1 and TRBJ2-7; TRBD2 might be the D (5 bases). TRBV7-1 is recorded as an ORF, its role being uncertain. V gave up 4 bases and J gave up 6 bases, with 7 bases separating them. The CDR3 sequence is 11 residues long. The CDR3 here is CASSLATEQYF. DNA for the CDR3: TGTGCCAGCAGCTTAGCGACCGAGCAGTACTTC.

V usage is TRBV5-1 and J usage is TRBJ1-1; D is uncertain. CDR3 size: 14 residues. V lost 0 bases and J lost 1, with 7 bases in between. Germline V lookup: CDR1 SGHRS, CDR2 YFSETQ. CDR3 residues: CASSLVSANTEAFF. DNA of the CDR3: TGCGCCAGCAGCTTGGTGTCAGCGAACACTGAAGCTTTCTTT.

This clone came up once. The genes are TRBV30 and TRBJ2-6; TRBD1 matches at 10 bases. V lost 8 bases, J lost 4 bases, and 14 bases stayed unmatched. CDR3 size: 17 residues. Germline V CDR1 and CDR2: GTSNPN, SVGIG (reference sequence). The CDR3 protein is CAGRFRDRGAGANVLTF. CDR3 in DNA: TGTGCCGGACGTTTCCGGGACAGGGGCGCCGGGGCCAACGTCCTGACTTTC.

The CDR3 DNA reads TGTGCCAGCAGTGCCGCCGGGACACTAGCCTACGAGCAGTACTTC. It specifies CASSAAGTLAYEQYF. This sequence joins TRBV2 and TRBJ2-7, with D tentatively TRBD1 (6 bases). The germline V gene encodes CDR1 SNHLY and CDR2 FYNNEI. Trimming removed 4 bases at V and 2 bases at J, with 15 bases between. The CDR3 totals 15 residues.

This clone has only a few counts. This chain joins TRBV5-6 and TRBJ1-6, with TRBD1 as a possible D gene (5 bases). Germline V gives CDR1 SGHDT, CDR2 YYEEEE. The length of the CDR3 is 18 residues. V lost 0 bases and J lost 0, with 13 bases in between. The DNA of the CDR3 is TGTGCCAGCAGCTTGGCCCACAGGTCGAGCTCCTATAATTCACCCCTCCACTTT. Its protein product is CASSLAHRSSSYNSPLHF.

V usage is TRBV4-3 and J usage is TRBJ2-7; D uncertain. The V and J ends lost 4 bases and 6 bases respectively, with 19 bases between them. Germline V gene lookup returns CDR1 LGHNA and CDR2 YSLEER. This CDR3 has 15 residues. This CDR3 reads CASSPTFDQIGEQYF. As DNA, the CDR3 is TGCGCCAGCAGCCCCACATTCGACCAGATAGGCGAGCAGTACTTC.

In its sample, this clone was seen a few times. V is TRBV9 and J is TRBJ2-3; 7 positions agree with TRBD2. Germline V gene lookup returns CDR1 SGDLS and CDR2 YYNGEE. Unmatched junction bases numbered 16, after V lost 9 bases and J lost 0 bases. There are 17 residues in the CDR3. CDR3 protein: CATPRGDGFKSTDTQYF. The CDR3 coding sequence is TGTGCCACCCCCCGGGGGGATGGGTTTAAGAGCACAGATACGCAGTATTTT.

This CDR3 reads CATSSGGQGARNYGYTF. DNA for the CDR3: TGTGCCACCAGCTCGGGGGGACAGGGGGCGCGAAACTATGGCTACACCTTC. The chain combines TRBV15 with TRBJ1-2, with 12 bases that match TRBD1. Germline V gene lookup returns CDR1 LNHNV and CDR2 YYDKDF (reference sequence). V trimming: 5 bases; J trimming: 2 bases; junction bases outside the gene matches: 9. This CDR3 comprises 17 residues.

The count of this clone is one. The chain recombines TRBV19 with TRBJ1-5, with D possibly matching TRBD1 (6 bases). The CDR3 has 19 residues. V was trimmed by 6 bases and J by 4 bases, leaving 28 bases between them. Germline lookup yields CDR1 LNHDA and CDR2 SQIVND (reference sequence). CDR3 region: CASSQSSDKGQLKNQPQHF. The DNA of the CDR3 is TGTGCCAGTAGCCAATCTTCAGATAAAGGACAGTTAAAAAATCAGCCCCAGCATTTT.

The V call is TRBV2, the J call TRBJ1-4; 9 nucleotides line up with TRBD1. This CDR3 has 18 amino acids. J lost 2 bases, V lost 3 bases, and 10 bases had no gene match. The germline V gene encodes CDR1 SNHLY and CDR2 FYNNEI. The chain's CDR3 is CASSEGGQGMWTNEKLFF. The CDR3 DNA follows: TGTGCCAGCAGTGAGGGGGGACAGGGAATGTGGACTAATGAAAAACTGTTTTTT. The full variable domain, with the rest looked up from reference TRBV2 and TRBJ1-4, is EPEVTQTPSHQVTQMGQEVILRCVPISNHLYFYWYRQILGQKVEFLVSFYNNEISEKSEIFDDQFSVERPDGSNFTLKIRSTKLEDSAMYFCASSEGGQGMWTNEKLFFGSGTQLSVL.

The V call is TRBV30, the J call TRBJ2-7; 8 bases map to TRBD2. J lost 1 base, V lost 6 bases, and 8 bases had no gene match. Germline CDR1 reads GTSNPN; CDR2 reads SVGIG (reference sequence). The CDR3 runs to 14 residues. In nucleotides, the CDR3 is TGTGCCTGCCCCGGGAGCGGGGGTTCCTACGAGCAGTACTTC. Translated, it gives CACPGSGGSYEQYF.

The chain joins TRBV30 to TRBJ1-4; D is unresolved. The germline V gene has CDR1 GTSNPN and CDR2 SVGIG (reference sequence). CDR3 size: 13 residues. V was cut by 2 bases and J by 6 bases, with 10 bases left in between. CDR3 nucleotide sequence: TGTGCCTGGAGTTCGGGTGGGGATGAAAAACTGTTTTTT. Translated: CAWSSGGDEKLFF.

The sample holds one count of this clone. J is TRBJ1-2 and V is TRBV6-6, with D hard to call. V shed 2 bases and J shed 8 bases, with 6 bases lying between them. This CDR3 is built from 11 residues. Germline values: CDR1 MNHNY, CDR2 SVGAGI (reference sequence). The CDR3 nucleotides read TGTGCCAGCAGTTACAGGGAAGGCTACACCTTC. Protein sequence: CASSYREGYTF.

The genes are TRBV4-1 and TRBJ1-2; D unclear. This CDR3 comprises 13 residues. Germline V gene lookup returns CDR1 MGHRA and CDR2 YSYEKL. Trimming removed 3 bases from V and 3 bases from J, with 8 bases in between. In nucleotides, the CDR3 is TGCGCCAGCAGCCATAGTCCGGACTATGGCTACACCTTC. Residues: CASSHSPDYGYTF.

V usage is TRBV6-4 and J usage is TRBJ2-3; 7 nucleotides match TRBD2. CDR3 length: 14 amino acids. The germline gives CDR1 MRHNA, CDR2 SNTAGT. Unmatched junction bases numbered 1, after V lost 2 bases and J lost 2 bases. The CDR3 DNA is TGTGCCAGCAGTGACGGGGGGGACACAGATACGCAGTATTTT. Protein sequence: CASSDGGDTDTQYF.

The chain combines TRBV18 with TRBJ2-7; 14 bases are shared with TRBD2. The CDR3 spans 18 residues. Looked up from germline, CDR1 is KGHSH and CDR2 is LQKENI. With V trimmed by 4 bases and J by 4 bases, 12 bases remained unmatched. CDR3 coding DNA: TGTGCCAGCTCACAATACCGGACTAGCGGGAGGACGGCGTACGAGCAGTACTTC. Its protein product is CASSQYRTSGRTAYEQYF.

This chain uses TRBV7-2 with TRBJ2-3; 9 bases fit TRBD1. Germline V gives CDR1 SGHTA, CDR2 FQGNSA. Trimming removed 6 bases from V and 5 bases from J; junction bases left unmatched: 6. The CDR3 is 14 residues long. The CDR3 coding sequence is TGTGCCAGCAGTCTCGGACAGGGGATAGATACGCAGTATTTT. Translating it yields CASSLGQGIDTQYF.